What follows are 18 T cell receptor beta chains derived from one specimen sequenced in a study of breast tumors, draining lymph nodes, adjacent tissues. Breast cancer patients provided tissue from their axillary draining lymph nodes. TCRdb reprocessed the multiplex PCR reads with MiXCR, giving one entry per CDR3 protein. The sample lists 190,000 or so distinct CDR3 sequences; approximately 30% were seen once. Sample: axillary lymph node tissue. The source of these receptors is a female donor with breast cancer. Some clones in this sample may be carry-over from other donors' samples.

This clonotype was observed many times. The chain links TRBV30 to TRBJ1-4; D perhaps matches TRBD1 (6 bases). CDR3 length: 14 residues. V was trimmed by 2 bases and J by 8 bases, leaving 15 bases between them. Germline V gives CDR1 GTSNPN, CDR2 SVGIG (reference sequence). CDR3 sequence (DNA): TGTGCCTGGAGTTCTCCAGGGGAAGCGGAAAAACTGTTTTTT. As protein: CAWSSPGEAEKLFF.

This clonotype was observed a handful of times. The chain has TRBV5-6 and TRBJ1-5, with D possibly TRBD1 on 6 matching bases. CDR1 and CDR2 from the germline V gene are SGHDT and YYEEEE. V lost 0 bases, J lost 1 base, and 20 bases lay in between. The CDR3 runs to 19 residues. This chain's CDR3 is CASSLGGHGAGLSNQPQHF. In DNA, the CDR3 is TGTGCCAGCAGCTTGGGGGGGCACGGAGCAGGGTTGAGCAATCAGCCCCAGCATTTT.

This clonotype was detected ten times or more. The V gene is TRBV7-2, the J gene TRBJ2-4, with unresolved D. The CDR3 extends over 14 amino acids. Between the trimmed V and J ends, which lost 1 base and 0 bases, there was a span of 4 bases. Germline V gene sequence: CDR1 SGHTA, CDR2 FQGNSA. The CDR3 DNA reads TGTGCCAGCAGCTTAGGACTAGCCAAAAACATTCAGTACTTC. This encodes CASSLGLAKNIQYF.

This clonotype was observed at least ten times. V usage is TRBV5-5 and J usage is TRBJ2-6, with D perhaps matching TRBD1 or TRBD2 (6 bases each). CDR3 length: 18 residues. V was cut by 4 bases and J by 1 base, with 18 bases left in between. The germline V gene encodes CDR1 SGHKS and CDR2 YYEKEE (reference sequence). CDR3 coding DNA: TGTGCCAGCAGCCTTGGGCCGGGGGCGTATTCTGGGGCCAACGTCCTGACTTTC. Amino acids: CASSLGPGAYSGANVLTF.

The rearrangement links TRBV29-1 to TRBJ2-1; D is uncertain. Trimming cost V 3 bases and J 3 bases, with 9 bases left between them. There are 13 residues in the CDR3. Germline CDR1 is SQVTM and CDR2 is ANQGSEA. Here the CDR3 DNA reads TGCAGCGTTGATACTCTCGACTACAATGAGCAGTTCTTC. It specifies CSVDTLDYNEQFF.

This clonotype was observed many times. The rearrangement links TRBV6-5 to TRBJ1-4; D call uncertain. Trimming stripped 7 bases from V and 6 bases from J, with 15 bases between. The CDR3 totals 14 residues. Per germline, CDR1 MNHEY and CDR2 SVGAGI. The chain's CDR3 is CASTRVVGHEKLFF. CDR3 nucleotides: TGTGCCAGCACCCGGGTGGTAGGGCATGAAAAACTGTTTTTT.

The chain uses TRBV6-1 and TRBJ1-2, with 7 bases that match TRBD1. V was pared by 5 bases and J by 13 bases, with 10 bases of the junction left unmatched. Germline CDR1 is MNHNS and CDR2 is SASEGT. This CDR3 comprises 12 residues. CDR3 residues: CASSQERGLVTF. The CDR3 region has the DNA TGTGCCAGCAGTCAAGAGAGGGGGCTGGTCACCTTC.

In nucleotides, the CDR3 is TGTGCCAGCGTTCCCGCGGGGGGTTCACCCCTCCACTTT. Protein product: CASVPAGGSPLHF. The chain joins TRBV6-4 to TRBJ1-6, with D possibly matching TRBD1 (5 bases). The CDR3 is 13 amino acids. Germline CDR1 is MRHNA and CDR2 is SNTAGT. V lost 8 bases to trimming and J lost 9 bases, with 14 bases between them.

The chain recombines TRBV19 with TRBJ2-3; D may be TRBD1 (5 bases). V was trimmed by 9 bases and J by 5 bases, leaving 15 bases between them. Germline V lookup: CDR1 LNHDA, CDR2 SQIVND (reference sequence). The CDR3 covers 13 residues. The CDR3 DNA follows: TGTGCCAGCGATAGAACAGGCAAAGATACGCAGTATTTT. Encoded protein: CASDRTGKDTQYF.

Of note for this clonotype: This may come from a read error, since a much larger clone is one base off. This chain uses TRBV6-6 with TRBJ1-3; D is undetermined. The CDR3 contains 17 residues. The germline V gene encodes CDR1 MNHNY and CDR2 SVGAGI (reference sequence). V was pared by 2 bases and J by 0 bases, with 14 bases between. The CDR3 coding sequence is TGTGCCAGCAGTTACGTCCAGGCGCTATCCTCTGGAAACACCATATATTTT. Translation: CASSYVQALSSGNTIYF.

The chain recombines TRBV7-2 with TRBJ1-6; possible D gene TRBD1, 6 bases. V was shortened by 5 bases and J by 10 bases, with 15 bases between the two germline ends. The CDR3 runs 14 residues. Germline V lookup: CDR1 SGHTA, CDR2 FQGNSA. DNA of the CDR3: TGTGCCAGCAGCCCCGACAGGAGTAGCTCACCCCTCCACTTT. It translates to CASSPDRSSSPLHF.

This clonotype has a handful of counts. Since a much larger clone is just one base distant, this may be a read error. V and J are TRBV11-2 and TRBJ2-3, with 7 bases that match TRBD2. The germline V gene encodes CDR1 SGHAT and CDR2 FQNNGV. This CDR3 comprises 18 residues. The V and J ends lost 1 base and 2 bases, in that order; junction bases with no gene match: 12. CDR3 sequence (DNA): TGTGCCAGCAGCTTAGGTGCGGGAGCGGGCGCGATCACAGATACGCAGTATTTT. Its translation is CASSLGAGAGAITDTQYF.

The rearrangement links TRBV6-1 to TRBJ1-2; 12 bases line up with TRBD1. J was trimmed by 5 bases and V by 3 bases; bases with no gene match: 7. The CDR3 has 16 amino acids. The germline gives CDR1 MNHNS, CDR2 SASEGT. CDR3 sequence: CASSEGQGAIIYGYTF. The CDR3 nucleotides are TGTGCCAGCAGTGAGGGACAGGGGGCTATAATTTATGGCTACACCTTC.

The J gene is TRBJ1-4, the V gene TRBV7-9; the D is unclear. The CDR3 covers 16 residues. The ends were cut back, 5 bases at V and 5 bases at J, with 18 bases in the middle. Germline V gene data show CDR1 as SEHNR and CDR2 as FQNEAQ (reference sequence). CDR3 sequence (DNA): TGTGCCAGCAGCCTGACTAGCGGAGCCTACAATGAAAAACTGTTTTTT. Protein product: CASSLTSGAYNEKLFF.

A remark on this clonotype: A much larger clone differs from this one at a single base, so this may be a read error. The CDR3 does not end in the conserved phenylalanine or tryptophan, so this is likely a read error. The CDR3 DNA sequence: TGTGCCAGCAGTTGGAGGGGGGAGACCCAGTACCTC. Protein: CASSWRGETQYL. This chain joins TRBV6-2 or TRBV6-3 and TRBJ2-5; D possibly uses TRBD1 or TRBD2 (6 bases each). This CDR3 has 12 amino acids. Germline values: CDR1 MNHEY, CDR2 SVGEGT. Trimming took 4 bases from V and 5 from J, leaving 8 bases between them.

This clonotype was observed many times. The chain employs TRBV10-3 and TRBJ2-3; 9 nucleotides line up with TRBD1. V trimming: 3 bases; J trimming: 1 base; junction bases outside the gene matches: 5. The CDR3 sequence is 16 residues long. Looked up from germline, CDR1 is ENHRY and CDR2 is SYGVKD. The CDR3 nucleotides are TGTGCCATCAGTGATCCGGGACAGGGTGGCACAGATACGCAGTATTTT. Protein product: CAISDPGQGGTDTQYF.

This clonotype was observed at least ten times. The gene calls are TRBV5-1 and TRBJ2-3; D is unresolved. The V end was cut by 4 bases, the J end by 0 bases, with 15 bases between. In germline, CDR1 is SGHRS, CDR2 YFSETQ. The CDR3 totals 16 residues. The CDR3 protein is CASSVARGSSTDTQYF. CDR3 bases: TGCGCCAGCAGCGTGGCGCGCGGTTCTAGCACAGATACGCAGTATTTT.

This clonotype was counted at least ten times. V and J are TRBV2 and TRBJ2-7; 11 bases map to TRBD1. This CDR3 comprises 11 residues. The junction had 5 bases not matched to a gene; V was cut back by 6 bases and J by 13 bases. In germline, CDR1 is SNHLY, CDR2 FYNNEI. This CDR3 reads CASRDRGRGYF. In DNA form, the CDR3 reads TGTGCCAGCAGGGACAGGGGGCGCGGTTACTTC.